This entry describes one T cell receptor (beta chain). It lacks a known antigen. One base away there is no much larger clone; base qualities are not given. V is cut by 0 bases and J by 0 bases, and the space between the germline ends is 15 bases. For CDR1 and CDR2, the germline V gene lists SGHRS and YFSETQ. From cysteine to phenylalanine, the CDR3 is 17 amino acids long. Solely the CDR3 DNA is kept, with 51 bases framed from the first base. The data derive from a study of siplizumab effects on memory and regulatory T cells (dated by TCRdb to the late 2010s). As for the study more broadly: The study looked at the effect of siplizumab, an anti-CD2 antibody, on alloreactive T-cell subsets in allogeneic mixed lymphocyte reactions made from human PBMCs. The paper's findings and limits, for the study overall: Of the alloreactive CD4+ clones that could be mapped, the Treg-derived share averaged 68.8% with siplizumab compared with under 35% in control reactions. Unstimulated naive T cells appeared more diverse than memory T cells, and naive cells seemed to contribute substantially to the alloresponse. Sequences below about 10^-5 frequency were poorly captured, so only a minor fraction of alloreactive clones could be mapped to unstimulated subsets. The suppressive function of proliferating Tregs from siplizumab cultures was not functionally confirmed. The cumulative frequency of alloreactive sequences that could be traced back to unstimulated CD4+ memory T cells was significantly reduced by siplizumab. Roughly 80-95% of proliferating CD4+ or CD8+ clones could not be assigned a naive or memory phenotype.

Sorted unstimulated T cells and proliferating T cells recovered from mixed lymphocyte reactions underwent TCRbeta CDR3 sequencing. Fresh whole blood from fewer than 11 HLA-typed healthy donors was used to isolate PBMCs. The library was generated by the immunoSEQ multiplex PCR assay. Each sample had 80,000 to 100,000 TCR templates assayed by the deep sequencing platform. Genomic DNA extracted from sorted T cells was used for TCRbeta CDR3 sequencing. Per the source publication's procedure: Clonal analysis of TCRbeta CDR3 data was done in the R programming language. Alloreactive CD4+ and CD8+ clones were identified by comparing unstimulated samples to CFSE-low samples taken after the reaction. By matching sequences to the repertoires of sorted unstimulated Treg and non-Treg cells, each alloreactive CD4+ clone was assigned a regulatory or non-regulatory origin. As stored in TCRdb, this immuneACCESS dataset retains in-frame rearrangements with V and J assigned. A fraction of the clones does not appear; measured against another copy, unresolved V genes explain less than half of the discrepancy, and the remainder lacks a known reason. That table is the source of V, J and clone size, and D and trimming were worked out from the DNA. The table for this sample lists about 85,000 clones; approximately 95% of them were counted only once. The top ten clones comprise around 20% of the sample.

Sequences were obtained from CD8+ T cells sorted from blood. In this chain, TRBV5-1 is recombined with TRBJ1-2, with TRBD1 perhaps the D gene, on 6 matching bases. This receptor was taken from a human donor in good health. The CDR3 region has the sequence CASSLDPGVRANYGYTF. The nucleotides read TGCGCCAGCAGCTTGGATCCAGGGGTTAGAGCTAACTATGGCTACACCTTC.